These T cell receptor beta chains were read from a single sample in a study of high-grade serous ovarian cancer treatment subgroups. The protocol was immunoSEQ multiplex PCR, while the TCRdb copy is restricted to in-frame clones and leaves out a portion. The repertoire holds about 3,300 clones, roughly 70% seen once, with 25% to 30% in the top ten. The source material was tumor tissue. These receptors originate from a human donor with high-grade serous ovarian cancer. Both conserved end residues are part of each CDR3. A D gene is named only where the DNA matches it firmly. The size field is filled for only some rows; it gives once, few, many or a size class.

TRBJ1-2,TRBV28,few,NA,TGTGCCAGCAGTCCACAGATCTACTATGGCTACACCTTC,CASSPQIYYGYTF
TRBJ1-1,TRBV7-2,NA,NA,TGTGCCAGCAGCCCCCAGGTAGGAGGGGGCACTGAAGCTTTCTTT,CASSPQVGGGTEAFF
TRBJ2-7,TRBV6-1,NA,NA,TGTGCCAGCGAAAGGGGGGGCAACGAGCAGTACTTC,CASERGGNEQYF
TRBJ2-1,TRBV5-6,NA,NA,TGTGCCAGCAGCTTTTATCAGTCCCTTCTTCACAATGAGCAGTTCTTC,CASSFYQSLLHNEQFF
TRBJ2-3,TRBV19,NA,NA,TGTGCCAGTAGTCTCGCGACAGATACGCAGTATTTT,CASSLATDTQYF
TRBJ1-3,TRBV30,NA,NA,TGTGCCTGGAGGGGGGGTCTTCCTGGAAACACCATATATTTT,CAWRGGLPGNTIYF
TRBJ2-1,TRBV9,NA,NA,TGTGCCAGCAGCGTAGCCGGGTACAATGAGCAGTTCTTC,CASSVAGYNEQFF
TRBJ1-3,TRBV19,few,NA,TGTGCCAGTTCCCAGGCAGGCTCTGGAAACACCATATATTTT,CASSQAGSGNTIYF
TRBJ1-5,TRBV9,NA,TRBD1,TGTGCCAGCAGCGAAGGACAGGGGGGTCAGCCCCAGCATTTT,CASSEGQGGQPQHF
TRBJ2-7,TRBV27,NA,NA,TGTGCCAGCAGGAGGGACGGCTCCTACGAGCAGTACTTC,CASRRDGSYEQYF
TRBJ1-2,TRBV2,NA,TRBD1,TGTGCCAGCAGCACAAGGACAGGGGGGCATGGCTACACCTTC,CASSTRTGGHGYTF
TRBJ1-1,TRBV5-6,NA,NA,TGTGCCAGCAGCTTGCCGGCAAGGCCACGCACTGAAGCTTTCTTT,CASSLPARPRTEAFF
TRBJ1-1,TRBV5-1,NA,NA,TGCGCCAGCAGCCCTGATAGGACAGCGAACACTGAAGCTTTCTTT,CASSPDRTANTEAFF
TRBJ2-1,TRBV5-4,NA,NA,TGTGCCAGCAGCTTGGTTGGGGGAAACAATGAGCAGTTCTTC,CASSLVGGNNEQFF
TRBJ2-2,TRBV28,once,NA,TGTGCCAGCAGTTTAAGGGCCGGGGAGCTGTTTTTT,CASSLRAGELFF
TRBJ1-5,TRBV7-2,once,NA,TGTGCCAGCAGCTTAGGGGCAGGGTTCGGAAATATAGGCAATCAGCCCCAGCATTTT,CASSLGAGFGNIGNQPQHF
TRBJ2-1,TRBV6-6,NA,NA,TGTGCCAGCAGTACCGGCGATGAGCAGTTCTTC,CASSTGDEQFF
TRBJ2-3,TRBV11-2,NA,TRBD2,TGTGCCAGCAGCCCTACACGGGGGGCAGATACGCAGTATTTT,CASSPTRGADTQYF
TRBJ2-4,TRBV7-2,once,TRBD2,TGTGCCAGCAGGGAACGGGGGGGCGCCGCCGAGGACATTCAGTACTTC,CASRERGGAAEDIQYF
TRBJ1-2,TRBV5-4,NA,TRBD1,TGTGCCAGCAGCTACACAGGGGATTTTGGCCACACCTTC,CASSYTGDFGHTF
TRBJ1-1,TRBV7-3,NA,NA,TGTGCCAGCAGCTCCCTGGGTGGGCAGAACACTGAAGCTTTCTTT,CASSSLGGQNTEAFF
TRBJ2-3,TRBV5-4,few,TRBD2,TGTGCCAGCAGCGCCGCGACTAGCGGGAGGGATACGCAGTATTTT,CASSAATSGRDTQYF
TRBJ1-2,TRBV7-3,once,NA,TGTGCCAGCAGCTTAGGAAAAGATGGCTACACCTTC,CASSLGKDGYTF
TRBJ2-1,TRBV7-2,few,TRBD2,TGTGCCAGCAGCCTGACTAGCGGGAGCCACAATGAGCAGTTCTTC,CASSLTSGSHNEQFF
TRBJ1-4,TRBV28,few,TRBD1,TGTGCCAGCAGTCAAGGACAGGGCCGTGAAAAACTGTTTTTT,CASSQGQGREKLFF
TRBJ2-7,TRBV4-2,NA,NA,TGTGCCAGCAGCCGTCAGGAGTCTTCCCGAGCAATCTACGAGCAGTACTTC,CASSRQESSRAIYEQYF
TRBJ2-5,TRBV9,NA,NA,TGTGCCAGCAGCGCGGGACGGACGGGAGAGACCCAGTACTTC,CASSAGRTGETQYF
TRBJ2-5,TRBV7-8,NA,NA,TGTGCCAGCAGCGATAGGGAAAATCAAGAGACCCAGTACTTC,CASSDRENQETQYF
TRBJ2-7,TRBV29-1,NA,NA,TGCAGCGTTGAATGGGGGGGCCATAGTCCCTACGAGCAGTACTTC,CSVEWGGHSPYEQYF
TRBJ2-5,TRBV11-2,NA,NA,TGTGCCAGCAGCTTCGTTATGCAAGAGACCCAGTACTTC,CASSFVMQETQYF
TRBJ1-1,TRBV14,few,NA,TGTGCCAGCAGCCAAGGAGGGCCCGAAGCTTTCTTT,CASSQGGPEAFF
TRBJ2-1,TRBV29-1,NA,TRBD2,TGCAGCGCCATAACTAGCGGGCATAGCTCCTACAATGAGCAGTTCTTC,CSAITSGHSSYNEQFF
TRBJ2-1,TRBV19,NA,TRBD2,TGTGCCAGTAGTATACTAGCGGGAGTCAATGAGCAGTTCTTC,CASSILAGVNEQFF
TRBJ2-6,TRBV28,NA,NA,TGTGCCAGCAGTTTAACACCCTCTGGGGCCAACGTCCTGACTTTC,CASSLTPSGANVLTF
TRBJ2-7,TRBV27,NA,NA,TGTGCCAGCAGTACCGGCTCCCCCCACTTC,CASSTGSPHF